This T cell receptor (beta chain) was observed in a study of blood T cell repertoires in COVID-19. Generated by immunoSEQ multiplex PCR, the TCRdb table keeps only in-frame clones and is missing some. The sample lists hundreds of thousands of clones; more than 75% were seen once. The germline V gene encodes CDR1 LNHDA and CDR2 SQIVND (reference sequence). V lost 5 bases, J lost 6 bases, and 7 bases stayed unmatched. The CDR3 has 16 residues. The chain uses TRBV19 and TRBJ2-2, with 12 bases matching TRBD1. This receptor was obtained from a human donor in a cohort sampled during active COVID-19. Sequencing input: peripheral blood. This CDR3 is CASSSGQGARAGELFF. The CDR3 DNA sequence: TGTGCCAGTAGTTCGGGACAGGGGGCACGGGCCGGGGAGCTGTTTTTT.